Below, 19 T cell receptor beta chains from the same sample are listed, as sequenced in a study of blood T cell repertoires in COVID-19. The method was immunoSEQ multiplex PCR; TCRdb's version includes in-frame clones alone and lacks a portion of them. The data contain about 140,000 clones, 84% of them singletons. The sample was peripheral blood. The receptors here all came from a woman aged 80 or over in a cohort sampled during active or convalescent COVID-19.

The chain combines TRBV5-1 with TRBJ2-4; D is unresolved. The CDR3 loop spans 17 amino acids. V was cut by 0 bases and J by 0 bases, with 13 bases left in between. Germline assignment: CDR1 SGHRS and CDR2 YFSETQ. The CDR3 DNA is TGCGCCAGCAGCTTGGGAACGTCGGTCCTAGCCAAAAACATTCAGTACTTC. Its translation: CASSLGTSVLAKNIQYF.

The CDR3 DNA is TGTGCCAGCAGCTTAGGAGCGAACACTGAAGCTTTCTTT. As protein: CASSLGANTEAFF. The chain carries TRBV7-3 and TRBJ1-1; D call uncertain. Germline assignment: CDR1 SGHTA and CDR2 FQGTGA. CDR3 size: 13 residues. The V end was cut by 2 bases, the J end by 1 base, with 5 bases between.

CDR3 bases: TGTGCCAGCAGTGCGGCCACAGGACAGGGCGGGAATGAGCAGTTCTTC. Its protein product is CASSAATGQGGNEQFF. This sequence joins TRBV6-1 and TRBJ2-1, with 8 bases matching TRBD1. With V trimmed by 4 bases and J by 7 bases, 12 bases remained unmatched. Germline CDR1 MNHNS, CDR2 SASEGT. The CDR3 is 16 amino acids.

This chain uses TRBV6-2 or TRBV6-3 with TRBJ1-1; possible D gene TRBD1, 5 bases. The germline V gene encodes CDR1 MNHEY and CDR2 SVGEGT. The CDR3 runs to 13 residues. V dropped 6 bases and J dropped 6 bases, with 14 bases sitting between them. The CDR3 loop is CASSPLWDSEAFF. In DNA, the CDR3 is TGTGCCAGCAGCCCCCTTTGGGACTCTGAAGCTTTCTTT.

This clone was observed a few times. The chain couples TRBV28 to TRBJ1-5, with D uncertain. Germline lookup yields CDR1 MDHEN and CDR2 SYDVKM. The CDR3 is 14 residues long. The ends were cut back, 3 bases at V and 1 base at J, with 7 bases in the middle. The CDR3 DNA sequence: TGTGCCAGCAGTTTTCCCCTAAGCAATCAGCCCCAGCATTTT. Encoded protein: CASSFPLSNQPQHF.

V is TRBV7-6 and J is TRBJ2-5; TRBD2 agrees at 13 bases. CDR1 and CDR2 (germline): SGHVS, FNYEAQ. The CDR3 has 19 amino acids. V dropped 1 base and J dropped 6; count of bases not matched to a gene: 14. DNA of the CDR3: TGTGCCAGCAGCTTAGTTACTAGCGGGGGGGCCATGTTCAGTCAGACCCAGTACTTC. Amino acid sequence: CASSLVTSGGAMFSQTQYF.

The chain is built from TRBV18 and TRBJ2-7; a weak D match, TRBD1 (6 bases). The CDR3 contains 13 residues. Trimming stripped 4 bases from V and 3 bases from J, with 10 bases between. Germline V gene data show CDR1 as KGHSH and CDR2 as LQKENI. The CDR3 spells CASSQGQLYEQYF. The DNA of the CDR3 is TGTGCCAGCTCACAAGGACAGCTCTACGAGCAGTACTTC.

Only one count was recorded for this clone. This chain links TRBV7-9 with TRBJ2-3; D unclear. The V gene's germline CDR1 is SEHNR and CDR2 FQNEAQ (reference sequence). Between the trimmed V and J ends, which lost 2 bases and 5 bases, there was a span of 5 bases. The CDR3 runs to 12 residues. Here the CDR3 reads CASSLNGDTQYF. The CDR3, as DNA: TGTGCCAGCAGCTTAAACGGAGATACGCAGTATTTT. Variable domain in full (rest from reference TRBV7-9 and TRBJ2-3): DTGVSQNPRHKITKRGQNVTFRCDPISEHNRLYWYRQTLGQGPEFLTYFQNEAQLEKSRLLSDRFSAERPKGSFSTLEIQRTEQGDSAMYLCASSLNGDTQYFGPGTRLTVL.

The gene calls are TRBV3-1 (or the pseudogene TRBV3-2) and TRBJ2-3; the match to TRBD2 covers 12 bases. The CDR3 loop spans 15 amino acids. The germline V gene has CDR1 LGHDT and CDR2 YNNKEL (reference sequence). V shed 6 bases and J 2 bases; nucleotides not matched to a gene: 3. The CDR3 nucleotides read TGTGCCAGCAGGACTAGCGGGAGAGCCACAGATACGCAGTATTTT. It codes for CASRTSGRATDTQYF.

V and J are TRBV10-3 and TRBJ2-3, with 8 positions matching TRBD1. Germline CDR1 ENHRY, CDR2 SYGVKD. The CDR3 extends over 15 amino acids. The junction had 4 bases not matched to a gene; V was cut back by 0 bases and J by 5 bases. The CDR3 loop is CAISESTGEEDTQYF. The CDR3 bases are TGTGCCATCAGTGAGTCGACAGGGGAGGAAGATACGCAGTATTTT.

The V call is TRBV7-2, the J call TRBJ2-3, with 8 bases lining up with TRBD2. Germline-derived CDR1 and CDR2 are SGHTA and FQGNSA. This CDR3 contains 14 residues. Losses at the gene ends were 5 bases for V and 4 bases for J; bases not matched to a gene: 5. The CDR3 spells CASSPGGGPDTQYF. For the CDR3, the DNA is TGTGCCAGCAGCCCGGGGGGGGGCCCAGATACGCAGTATTTT.

This rearrangement joins TRBV27 to TRBJ2-1; possible D gene TRBD1, 6 bases. CDR3 length: 15 amino acids. Germline V gene lookup returns CDR1 MNHEY and CDR2 SMNVEV (reference sequence). V was cut by 3 bases and J by 2 bases, with 11 bases left in between. CDR3 protein: CASSFRKGAYNEQFF. CDR3 coding DNA: TGTGCCAGCAGTTTTCGTAAGGGGGCCTACAATGAGCAGTTCTTC.

This rearrangement joins TRBV5-1 to TRBJ1-1; weak D call: TRBD1 (5 bases). Germline loops: CDR1 SGHRS, CDR2 YFSETQ. Trimming took 8 bases from V and 4 from J, leaving 12 bases between them. This CDR3 region has 12 residues. The CDR3 nucleotides read TGCGCCAGTCAGGGTGCAGGCACTGAAGCTTTCTTT. As protein: CASQGAGTEAFF.

The V gene is TRBV19, the J gene TRBJ1-2; D possibly corresponds to TRBD1 (5 bases). The CDR3 spans 15 residues. V dropped 3 bases and J dropped 4 bases, with 15 bases sitting between them. Germline CDR1 LNHDA, CDR2 SQIVND (reference sequence). This chain's CDR3 is CASSIPDSLAYGYTF. The CDR3, as DNA: TGTGCCAGTAGTATTCCCGACAGCTTGGCCTATGGCTACACCTTC.

This clone has a single count. J is TRBJ2-1 and V is TRBV7-9; D is unclear. The germline V gene encodes CDR1 SEHNR and CDR2 FQNEAQ (reference sequence). Trimming pared 2 bases from V and 3 bases from J, leaving 11 bases between. The CDR3 loop spans 15 amino acids. The CDR3 nucleotides are TGTGCCAGCAGCTTACAGTCTAGTCTCTACAATGAGCAGTTCTTC. This codes for CASSLQSSLYNEQFF.

V is TRBV5-1 and J is TRBJ2-5; 8 nucleotides line up with TRBD1. The CDR3 loop spans 15 amino acids. The V segment lost 5 bases and the J segment 0 bases; nucleotides outside the gene matches: 6. Germline V gene lookup returns CDR1 SGHRS and CDR2 YFSETQ. The DNA of the CDR3 is TGCGCCAGCAGACCGACAGGGGCAGACCAAGAGACCCAGTACTTC. This gives the protein CASRPTGADQETQYF.

J is TRBJ1-2 and V is TRBV7-9; no firm D call. Trimming took 5 bases from V and 5 from J, leaving 12 bases between them. The CDR3 length is 13 residues. The V gene's germline CDR1 is SEHNR and CDR2 FQNEAQ (reference sequence). The CDR3: CASSPLGLYGYTF. The CDR3 nucleotides are TGTGCCAGCAGCCCACTAGGGTTATATGGCTACACCTTC.

The chain joins TRBV23-1 to TRBJ1-2; 7 bases are shared with TRBD1. TRBV23-1 is marked as an open reading frame, function uncertain. The CDR3 sequence is 16 residues long. The V and J ends lost 6 bases and 5 bases, in that order; junction bases with no gene match: 15. CDR3 amino acids: CASRPCEGATKYGYTF. In DNA, the CDR3 is TGCGCCAGCAGGCCTTGTGAGGGGGCGACAAAGTATGGCTACACCTTC.

The V and J genes are TRBV6-6 and TRBJ1-4; D remains unclear. Per germline, CDR1 MNHNY and CDR2 SVGAGI (reference sequence). This CDR3 spans 16 amino acids. V lost 4 bases, J lost 8 bases, and 20 bases lay in between. In nucleotides, the CDR3 is TGTGCCAGCAGTTTTAAGGGCCCCCTGACGGGGGAAAAACTGTTTTTT. Amino acid sequence: CASSFKGPLTGEKLFF.